This entry is about one TCR beta chain. Data came from immunoSEQ multiplex PCR; TCRdb stores just in-frame clones and leaves some out. The table has some 2 million clones, roughly 96% seen once. The sample belongs to a study of shared clonotypes between healthy human individuals. Across the whole study: Plates per donor: three CD4 naive, three CD4 memory, two CD8 naive, one CD8 memory.

The CDR3 has 16 amino acids. Looked up from germline, CDR1 is SGHRS and CDR2 is YFSETQ. The ends lost 0 bases at V and 3 bases at J; junction bases unmatched: 3. Researchers partitioned CD4+ cells into CD45RA+ naive and CD45RA-negative memory subsets. The sample consisted of naive CD4+ T cells sorted from blood. Subset reported: CD45RA+ positively selected. The sequence came from a man younger than 35 in good health. The chain links TRBV5-1 to TRBJ2-3; 11 bases fit TRBD2. The CDR3 DNA reads as TGCGCCAGCAGCTTGGAGGCTAGCGGGGGGACAGATACGCAGTATTTT. Translating it yields CASSLEASGGTDTQYF.